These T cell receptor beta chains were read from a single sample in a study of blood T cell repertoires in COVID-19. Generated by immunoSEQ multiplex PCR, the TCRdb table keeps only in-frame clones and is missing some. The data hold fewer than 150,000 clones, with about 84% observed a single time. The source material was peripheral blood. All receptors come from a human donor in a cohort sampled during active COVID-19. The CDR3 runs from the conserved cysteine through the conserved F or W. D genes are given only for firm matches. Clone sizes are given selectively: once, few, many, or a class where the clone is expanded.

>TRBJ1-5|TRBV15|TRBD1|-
TGTGCCACCAGCAGAGGATTCCCCGGGACAGGTTCCAATCAGCCCCAGCATTTT
CATSRGFPGTGSNQPQHF
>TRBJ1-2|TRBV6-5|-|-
TGTGCCAGCAGTTCACCAACTGGGGCCTATGGCTACACCTTC
CASSSPTGAYGYTF
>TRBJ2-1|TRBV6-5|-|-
TGTGCCAGCAGCCTGACAGGTACGTCTCGGAATGAGCAGTTCTTC
CASSLTGTSRNEQFF
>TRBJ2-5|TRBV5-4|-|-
TGTGCCAGCAGCTTCACAGGGCTTGTAGAGACCCAGTACTTC
CASSFTGLVETQYF
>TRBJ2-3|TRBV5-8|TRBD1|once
TGTGCCAGCAGCTCGGGACAGGGAACAGATACGCAGTATTTT
CASSSGQGTDTQYF
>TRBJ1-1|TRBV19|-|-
TGTGCCAGTGAGATGAACACTGAAGCTTTCTTT
CASEMNTEAFF
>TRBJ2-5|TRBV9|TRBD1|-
TGTGCCAGCAGCCTACAGGGGGCGGCACAAGAGACCCAGTACTTC
CASSLQGAAQETQYF
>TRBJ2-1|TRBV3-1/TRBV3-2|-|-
TGTGCCAGCAGCCGTTCCCCCGCTAGCGCCCATGAGCAGTTCTTC
CASSRSPASAHEQFF
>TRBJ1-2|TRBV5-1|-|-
TGCGCCAGCGGGGCAGGCGATTATGGCTACACCTTC
CASGAGDYGYTF
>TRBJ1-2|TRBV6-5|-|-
TGTGCCAGCAGTTACGCAGGGAACTATGGCTACACCTTC
CASSYAGNYGYTF
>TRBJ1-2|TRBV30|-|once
TGTGCCTGGAGTGCCGACATACCTAGAGGGACCTTC
CAWSADIPRGTF
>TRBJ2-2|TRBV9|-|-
TGTGCCAGCAGCACCACAGGGTCCGGTCCCGGGGAGCTGTTTTTT
CASSTTGSGPGELFF
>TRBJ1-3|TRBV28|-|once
TGTGCCAGCAGTTATTCAACAGGGAACTCTGGAAACACCATATATTTT
CASSYSTGNSGNTIYF
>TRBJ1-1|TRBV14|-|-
TGTGCCAGCAGCCTTAGGGTAGGGAGATTGAACACTGAAGCTTTCTTT
CASSLRVGRLNTEAFF
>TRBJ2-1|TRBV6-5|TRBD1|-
TGTGCCAGCAGCGGACAGGTTACCCCCGGGGATGAGCAGTTCTTC
CASSGQVTPGDEQFF
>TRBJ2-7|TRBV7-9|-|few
TGTGCCAGCAGCTTAATAAACGAGCAGTACTTC
CASSLINEQYF
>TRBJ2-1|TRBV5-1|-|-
TGCGCCAGCATGCAGGGATCCTACAATGAGCAGTTCTTC
CASMQGSYNEQFF
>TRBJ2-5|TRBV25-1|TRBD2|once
TGTGCCAGCAGTGAGGGACTAGCGGGGGGAGAGACCCAGTACTTC
CASSEGLAGGETQYF
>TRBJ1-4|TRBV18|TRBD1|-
TGTGCCAGCTCACTGGGGACAGGCACTAATGAAAAACTGTTTTTT
CASSLGTGTNEKLFF
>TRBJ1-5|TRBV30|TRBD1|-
TGTGCCTGTGCGACAGGGGGCGGTCAGCCCCAGCATTTT
CACATGGGQPQHF